This T cell receptor beta chain was identified during a study of cytomegalovirus exposure and HLA in healthy donors. As for the study in general: The approximately 670 first-cohort repertoires shared a platform with the 120 or so validation repertoires, as reported in a later analysis.

Libraries were prepared by immunoSEQ multiplex PCR; TCRdb keeps only in-frame clonotypes and omits some of them. Found here are 100,000 to 150,000 clones, roughly 89% of them singletons; the top ten hold roughly 2%. Worth noting for this clone: The target antigen is unknown.

The germline CDR1 and CDR2 sequences are SEHNR and FQNEAQ (reference sequence). J lost 4 bases, V lost 5 bases, and 6 bases had no gene match. The length of the CDR3 is 16 residues. Study-wide points: Reports showed the classifier diagnosing cytomegalovirus status with high specificity and sensitivity. It was about 180 TCR beta chains that were listed as cytomegalovirus-associated.

The chain has TRBV7-9 and TRBJ2-6; 9 bases are a match to TRBD1. Source material: PBMCs. The TCR comes from a woman between 18 and 29 years old in good health and CMV-seronegative. CDR3: CASSPDRGRGANVLTF. CDR3 coding DNA: TGTGCCAGCAGCCCGGACAGGGGAAGAGGGGCCAACGTCCTGACTTTC.